This TCR beta chain comes out of a study of glioma-infiltrating T cells after dendritic cell vaccination (dated by TCRdb to 2016 to 2018). A note on the overall study: The cohort included some 15 glioblastoma patients drawn from Phase I and II dendritic cell vaccination trials, of whom 9 were newly diagnosed and 6 had recurrent disease. In glioblastoma patients vaccinated with dendritic cells, deep sequencing of TCR beta CDR3 regions served to measure the amount of tumor-infiltrating lymphocytes and to compare repertoires between tumor and blood. The vaccine consisted of monocyte-derived dendritic cells cultured approximately 7 days with IL-4 and GM-CSF, then pulsed overnight with autologous tumor lysate. Patients received three intradermal dendritic cell vaccine injections at biweekly intervals in the arm below the axilla. TCR sequencing metrics, including TIL content and tumor-blood repertoire overlap, were correlated with survival after dendritic cell vaccination. Between 2003 and 2012, the patients were given dendritic cell vaccination pulsed with autologous tumor lysate.

CDR3 length: 11 amino acids, cysteine to phenylalanine. This entry keeps only the CDR3 DNA: 33 bases, framed from base 1. V is cut by 5 bases and J by 4 bases, and the space between the germline ends is 8 bases. The germline V gene specifies SQVTM as CDR1 and ANQGSEA as CDR2. Patients were selected for having adequate residual fresh-frozen tumor tissue and more than two years of available survival data. Although molecular status otherwise differed among the glioblastoma patients, no patient had an isocitrate dehydrogenase mutation. PBMC were collected before vaccination, two weeks after the third vaccination, and at tumor progression when it occurred. The Qiagen DNeasy Blood extraction Kit was used for extraction of genomic DNA. TCRB CDR3 regions were amplified from about 2 ug genomic DNA, or all available DNA if less, using the immunoSEQ assay. Multiplex PCR used 60 forward primers for TCR V beta segments and 13 reverse primers for J beta segments. Synthetic control templates were spiked into each sample at limiting dilution to estimate reads per starting template. Reads of 87 bp were generated by sequencing on the Illumina HiSeq System. Per the original workflow: To remove PCR and sequencing errors, closely related sequences were merged with a nearest neighbor algorithm. TCR overlap was defined as the percentage of unique tumor TCR beta sequences that were also found in the peripheral blood of the same patient. As stored in TCRdb, this immuneACCESS dataset retains in-frame rearrangements with V and J assigned. A fraction of the clones does not appear; measured against another copy, unresolved V genes explain less than half of the discrepancy, and the remainder lacks a known reason. That table gives V, J and clone size, and the DNA gave D and trimming. Present in this sample are about 73,000 clones, more than 65% of which were seen just once. Of the sample, under 2.5% falls within the top ten clones.

This clone was seen only a few times. Its antigen is not yet known. One base away there is no much larger clone; base qualities are not given. Overall study results and their limits: Longer time to progression and overall survival after dendritic cell vaccination were predicted by higher estimated pretreatment TIL content. The cohort was small and heterogeneous, with few patients having full blood and tumor sets and even fewer initial-recurrent tumor pairs. No direct relationship between TCR clonality and survival was found, suggesting a diverse polyclonal response may matter. The TCR overlap response model with three groups was called speculative and said to need prospective validation.

The chain couples TRBV29-1 to TRBJ1-2; a confident D gene designation cannot be given. This clonotype was obtained from a human donor with glioblastoma. Sequencing was performed on blood, taken before dendritic cell vaccination. Here is the DNA: TGCAGCGTTCACAGTTTCTATGGCTACACCTTC. Its translation is CSVHSFYGYTF.